This TCR beta chain was captured in a study of blood T cell repertoires in COVID-19. Across the whole study: Collection of acute and convalescent COVID-19 samples took place in the United States, Italy and Spain. T cells, B-cell-depleted T cells, or PBMCs provided the cDNA or gDNA that served as material.

Seattle's enrolled individuals joined amid active infection and were then monitored longitudinally. In the original analysis: Counts of nucleated cells, estimated from reference gene primer amplification, were obtained. TCRdb's copy holds only in-frame clones and misses some; the assay was immunoSEQ multiplex PCR. D and trimming come from the DNA, and the V and J calls and clone size come from that table. The sample yields about 350,000 clones, about nine tenths seen once. The CDR3 has 17 amino acids. V shed 2 bases and J 1 base; nucleotides not matched to a gene: 10. Germline values: CDR1 SGHDT, CDR2 YYEEEE.

This rearrangement joins TRBV5-6 to TRBJ1-1; TRBD1 matches at 8 bases. Sequenced sample: peripheral blood. This clonotype was sampled from a man aged 25 to 45 with COVID-19, enrolled during active disease. The CDR3 is CASSLRQGKGTNTEAFF. The CDR3 DNA is TGTGCCAGCAGCTTAAGACAGGGGAAAGGAACGAACACTGAAGCTTTCTTT.